This T cell receptor (beta chain) was recorded in a study of blood T cell repertoires in COVID-19. Study information: The study drew acute and convalescent COVID-19 samples from the United States, Italy and Spain. Sources were T cells, B-cell-depleted T cells, or PBMCs; the material itself was cDNA or gDNA.

As handled by the study authors: Amplified reference gene primers provided the basis for estimating nucleated cell counts. Sequenced by immunoSEQ multiplex PCR; TCRdb stores in-frame clones only, minus some. That table is the source of V, J and clone size, and D and trimming were worked out from the DNA. The sample holds around 270,000 clones, around 87% seen once. The CDR3 totals 18 residues. Germline V gives CDR1 MRHNA, CDR2 SNTAGT. With V trimmed by 5 bases and J by 0 bases, 9 bases remained unmatched. The TCR originated in a woman between 50 and 59 years old with acute or convalescent COVID-19. This chain connects TRBV6-4 to TRBJ2-3; 12 bases are a match to TRBD2. The specimen was peripheral blood. As DNA, the CDR3 is TGTGCCAGCAGTTCGCGGACTAGCGGGACCCTTAGCACAGATACGCAGTATTTT. Its protein is CASSSRTSGTLSTDTQYF.